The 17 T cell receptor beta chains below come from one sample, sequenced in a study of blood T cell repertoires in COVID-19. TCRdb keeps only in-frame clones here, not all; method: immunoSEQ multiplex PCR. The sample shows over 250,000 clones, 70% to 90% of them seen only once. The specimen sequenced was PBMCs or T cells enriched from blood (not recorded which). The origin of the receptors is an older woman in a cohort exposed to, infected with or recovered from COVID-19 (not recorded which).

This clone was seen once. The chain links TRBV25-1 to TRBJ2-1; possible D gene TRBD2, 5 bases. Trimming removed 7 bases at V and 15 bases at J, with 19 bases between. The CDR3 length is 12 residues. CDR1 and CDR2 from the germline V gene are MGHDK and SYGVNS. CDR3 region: CASTPTEGVVFF. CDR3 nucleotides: TGTGCCAGCACCCCTACTGAGGGAGTGGTGTTCTTC.

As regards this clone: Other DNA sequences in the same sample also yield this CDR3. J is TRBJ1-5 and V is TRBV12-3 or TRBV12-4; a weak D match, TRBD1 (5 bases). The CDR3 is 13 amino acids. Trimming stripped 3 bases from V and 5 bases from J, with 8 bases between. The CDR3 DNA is TGTGCCAGCAGTTTTCAAGGGGATCAGCCCCAGCATTTT. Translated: CASSFQGDQPQHF.

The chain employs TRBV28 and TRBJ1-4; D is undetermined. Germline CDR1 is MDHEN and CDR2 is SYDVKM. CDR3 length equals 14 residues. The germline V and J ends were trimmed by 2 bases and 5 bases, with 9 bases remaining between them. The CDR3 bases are TGTGCCAGCAGTTTACCGGCGGGGAATGAAAAACTGTTTTTT. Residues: CASSLPAGNEKLFF.

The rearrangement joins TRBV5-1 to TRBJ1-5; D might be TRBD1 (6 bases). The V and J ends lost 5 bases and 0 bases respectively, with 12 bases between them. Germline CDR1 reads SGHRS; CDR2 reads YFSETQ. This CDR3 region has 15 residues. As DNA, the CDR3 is TGCGCCAGCAGTGAGGGGGTGGATAGCAATCAGCCCCAGCATTTT. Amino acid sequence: CASSEGVDSNQPQHF.

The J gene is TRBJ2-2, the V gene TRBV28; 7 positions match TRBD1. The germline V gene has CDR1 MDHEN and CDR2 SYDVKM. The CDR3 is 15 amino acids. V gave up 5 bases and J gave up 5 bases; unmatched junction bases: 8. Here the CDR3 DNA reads TGTGCCAGCAGTAACTGGGACAGTGGGACCGGGGAGCTGTTTTTT. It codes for CASSNWDSGTGELFF.

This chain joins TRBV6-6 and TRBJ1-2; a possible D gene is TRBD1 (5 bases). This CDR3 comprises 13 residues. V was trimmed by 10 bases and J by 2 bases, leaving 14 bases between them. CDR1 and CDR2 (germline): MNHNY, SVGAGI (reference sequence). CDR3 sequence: CATGGRVNYGYTF. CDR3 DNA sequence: TGTGCCACCGGTGGCAGGGTAAACTATGGCTACACCTTC.

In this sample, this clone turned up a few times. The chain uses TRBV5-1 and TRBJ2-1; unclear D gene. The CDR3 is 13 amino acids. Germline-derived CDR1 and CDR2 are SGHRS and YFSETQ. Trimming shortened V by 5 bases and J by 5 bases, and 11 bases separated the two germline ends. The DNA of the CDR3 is TGCGCCAGCAGGTTTCTGCGGAACAATGAGCAGTTCTTC. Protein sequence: CASRFLRNNEQFF.

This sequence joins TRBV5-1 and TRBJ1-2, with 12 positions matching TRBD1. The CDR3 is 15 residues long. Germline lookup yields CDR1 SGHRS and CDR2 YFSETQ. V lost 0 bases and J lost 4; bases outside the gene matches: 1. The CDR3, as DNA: TGCGCCAGCAGCTTGGCGGGACAGGGGGCCTATGGCTACACCTTC. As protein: CASSLAGQGAYGYTF.

CDR3 sequence: CASSGDRSYEQYF. CDR3 sequence (DNA): TGTGCCAGCTCAGGGGACAGGTCCTACGAGCAGTACTTC. This chain uses TRBV18 with TRBJ2-7, with 8 bases matching TRBD1. The V gene's germline CDR1 is KGHSH and CDR2 LQKENI. V was clipped by 5 bases and J by 1 base; unmatched bases: 1. This CDR3 region has 13 residues.

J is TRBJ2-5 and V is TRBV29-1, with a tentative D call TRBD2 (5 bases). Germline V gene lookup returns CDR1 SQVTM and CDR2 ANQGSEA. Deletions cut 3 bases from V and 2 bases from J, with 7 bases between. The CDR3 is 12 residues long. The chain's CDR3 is CSVESGQETQYF. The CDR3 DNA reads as TGCAGCGTTGAGAGCGGTCAAGAGACCCAGTACTTC.

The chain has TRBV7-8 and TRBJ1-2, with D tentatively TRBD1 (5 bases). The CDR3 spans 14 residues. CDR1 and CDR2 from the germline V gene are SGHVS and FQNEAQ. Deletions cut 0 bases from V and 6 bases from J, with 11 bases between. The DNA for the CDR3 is TGTGCCAGCAGCTTAGCAATAGACAGCCATGGCTACACCTTC. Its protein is CASSLAIDSHGYTF.

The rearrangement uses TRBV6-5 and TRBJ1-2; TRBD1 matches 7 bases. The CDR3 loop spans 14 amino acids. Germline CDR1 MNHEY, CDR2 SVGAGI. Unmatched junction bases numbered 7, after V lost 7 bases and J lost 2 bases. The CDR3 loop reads CASTPWTGNYGYTF. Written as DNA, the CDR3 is TGTGCCAGCACCCCGTGGACAGGCAACTATGGCTACACCTTC.

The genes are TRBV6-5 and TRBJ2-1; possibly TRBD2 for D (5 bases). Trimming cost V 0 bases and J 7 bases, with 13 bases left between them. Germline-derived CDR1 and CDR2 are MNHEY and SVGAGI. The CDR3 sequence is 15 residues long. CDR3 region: CASSYSGGPLNEQFF. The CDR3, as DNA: TGTGCCAGCAGTTACTCGGGCGGGCCGCTTAATGAGCAGTTCTTC.

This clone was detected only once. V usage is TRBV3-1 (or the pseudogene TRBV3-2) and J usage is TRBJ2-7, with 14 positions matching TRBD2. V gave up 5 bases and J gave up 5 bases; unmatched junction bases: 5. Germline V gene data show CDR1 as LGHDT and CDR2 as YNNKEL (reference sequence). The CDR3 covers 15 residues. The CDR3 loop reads CASSRGLAGVDEQYF. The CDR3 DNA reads TGTGCCAGCAGCAGGGGACTAGCGGGAGTGGACGAGCAGTACTTC.

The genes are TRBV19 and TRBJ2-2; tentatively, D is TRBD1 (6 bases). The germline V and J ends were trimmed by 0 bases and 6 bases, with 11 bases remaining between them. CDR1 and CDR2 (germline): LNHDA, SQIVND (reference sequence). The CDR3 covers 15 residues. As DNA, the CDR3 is TGTGCCAGTAGTATAGAAGGGGGAGAGGCCGGGGAGCTGTTTTTT. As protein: CASSIEGGEAGELFF.

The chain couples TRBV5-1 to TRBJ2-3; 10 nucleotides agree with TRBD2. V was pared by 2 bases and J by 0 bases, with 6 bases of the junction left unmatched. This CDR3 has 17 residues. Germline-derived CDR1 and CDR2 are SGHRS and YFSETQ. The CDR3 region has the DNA TGCGCCAGCAGCTTCGATGGACTAGCGGAAAGCACAGATACGCAGTATTTT. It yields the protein CASSFDGLAESTDTQYF. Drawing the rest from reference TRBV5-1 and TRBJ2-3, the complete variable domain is KAGVTQTPRYLIKTRGQQVTLSCSPISGHRSVSWYQQTPGQGLQFLFEYFSETQRNKGNFPGRFSGRQFSNSRSEMNVSTLELGDSALYLCASSFDGLAESTDTQYFGPGTRLTVL.

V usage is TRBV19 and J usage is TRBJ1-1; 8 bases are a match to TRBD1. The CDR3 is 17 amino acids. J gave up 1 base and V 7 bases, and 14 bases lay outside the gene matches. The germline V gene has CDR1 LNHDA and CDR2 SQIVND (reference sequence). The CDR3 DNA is TGTGCCAGTAACCCCAGACGACACAGGGGGTCGAACACTGAAGCTTTCTTT. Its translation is CASNPRRHRGSNTEAFF.